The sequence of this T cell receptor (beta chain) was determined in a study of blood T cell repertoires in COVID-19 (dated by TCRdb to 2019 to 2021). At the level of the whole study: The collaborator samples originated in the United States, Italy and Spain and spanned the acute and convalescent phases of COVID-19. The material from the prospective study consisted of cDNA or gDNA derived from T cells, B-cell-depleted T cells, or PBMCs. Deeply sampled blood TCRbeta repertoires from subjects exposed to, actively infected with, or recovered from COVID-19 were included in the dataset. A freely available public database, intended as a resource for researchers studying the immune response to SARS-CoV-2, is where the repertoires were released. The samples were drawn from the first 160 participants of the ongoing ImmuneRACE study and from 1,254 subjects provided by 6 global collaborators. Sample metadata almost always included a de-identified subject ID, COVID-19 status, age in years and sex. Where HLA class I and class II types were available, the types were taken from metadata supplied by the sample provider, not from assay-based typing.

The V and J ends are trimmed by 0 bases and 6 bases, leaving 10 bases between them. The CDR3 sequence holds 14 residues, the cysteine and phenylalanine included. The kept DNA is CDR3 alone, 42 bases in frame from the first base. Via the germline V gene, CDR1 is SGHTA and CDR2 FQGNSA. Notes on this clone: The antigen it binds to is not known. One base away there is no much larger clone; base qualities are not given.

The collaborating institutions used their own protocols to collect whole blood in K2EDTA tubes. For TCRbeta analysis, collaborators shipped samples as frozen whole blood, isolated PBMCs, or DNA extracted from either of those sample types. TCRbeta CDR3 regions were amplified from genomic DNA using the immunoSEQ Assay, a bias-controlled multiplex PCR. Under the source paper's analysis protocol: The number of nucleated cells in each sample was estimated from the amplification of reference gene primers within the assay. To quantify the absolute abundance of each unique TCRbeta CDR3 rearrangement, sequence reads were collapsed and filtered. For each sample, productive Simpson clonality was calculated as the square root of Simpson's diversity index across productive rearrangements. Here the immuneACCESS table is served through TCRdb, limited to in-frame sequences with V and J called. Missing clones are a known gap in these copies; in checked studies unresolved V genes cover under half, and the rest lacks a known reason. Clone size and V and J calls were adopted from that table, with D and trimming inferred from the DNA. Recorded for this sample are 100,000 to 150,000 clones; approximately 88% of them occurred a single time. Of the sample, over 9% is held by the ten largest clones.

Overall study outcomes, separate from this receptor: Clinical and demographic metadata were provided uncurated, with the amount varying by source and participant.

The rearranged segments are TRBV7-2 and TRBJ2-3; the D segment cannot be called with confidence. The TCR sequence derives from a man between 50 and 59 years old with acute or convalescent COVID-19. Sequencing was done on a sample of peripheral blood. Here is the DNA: TGTGCCAGCAGCTTAGCGCCGCACACGGATACGCAGTATTTT. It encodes CASSLAPHTDTQYF. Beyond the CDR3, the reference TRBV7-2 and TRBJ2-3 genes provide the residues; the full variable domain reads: GAGVSQSPSNKVTEKGKDVELRCDPISGHTALYWYRQSLGQGLEFLIYFQGNSAPDKSGLPSDRFSAERTGGSVSTLTIQRTQQEDSAVYLCASSLAPHTDTQYFGPGTRLTVL.